Listed here are 25 T cell receptor beta chains from one sample, sequenced in a study of T-cell reconstitution after alpha-beta-depleted transplantation in children. Construction of the TCRbeta library involved unique molecular identifiers. From the PCR reads, TCRdb called clonotypes with MiXCR, one entry per CDR3 protein. The repertoire consists of more than 550,000 distinct CDR3 sequences, with about 10% occurring once and the leading ten covering approximately 4.1%. Sequences were derived from PBMCs from the stem cell graft donor, sampled from the stem cell graft. The receptors stem from a human donor who donated a stem cell graft to a child with acute myeloid leukemia.

There are a few counts of this clonotype. The chain recombines TRBV6-2 or TRBV6-3 with TRBJ2-2; 11 bases map to TRBD2. This CDR3 region has 18 residues. The J segment lost 2 bases and the V segment lost 1 base, leaving 6 bases of the junction unmatched. Germline V gene sequence: CDR1 MNHEY, CDR2 SVGEGT. CDR3 region: CASSYWGLAALNTGELFF. The CDR3, as DNA: TGTGCCAGCAGTTACTGGGGACTAGCGGCTCTTAACACCGGGGAGCTGTTTTTT.

This clonotype came up many times. The chain couples TRBV20-1 to TRBJ2-3; D call uncertain. CDR3 length: 13 residues. V was trimmed by 6 bases and J by 2 bases, leaving 12 bases between them. The germline CDR1 and CDR2 sequences are DFQATT and SNEGSKA (reference sequence). CDR3 DNA: TGCAGTGCGCCCGACGGCCCCACAGATACGCAGTATTTT. It specifies CSAPDGPTDTQYF.

This chain links TRBV11-1 with TRBJ1-3, with D possibly matching TRBD1 (5 bases). Trimming pared 5 bases from V and 0 bases from J, leaving 20 bases between. CDR1 and CDR2 from the germline V gene are SGHAT and FQDESV (reference sequence). The CDR3 covers 18 residues. CDR3 in DNA: TGTGCCAGCAGCGCGTGGGGTAGACAGCCGACCTCTGGAAACACCATATATTTT. Its translation is CASSAWGRQPTSGNTIYF.

The chain joins TRBV21-1 to TRBJ2-7; the table assigns TRBD2, which was not confirmed against the DNA. TRBV21-1 is an annotated pseudogene. The length of the CDR3 is 15 residues. The CDR3 reads CASSELAGGPYEQYF. Here the CDR3 DNA reads TGTGCCAGCAGTGAATTAGCGGGAGGCCCCTACGAGCAGTACTTC.

This clonotype was recorded once. The rearrangement joins TRBV3-1 to TRBJ1-3; no reliable D call. Germline V gene data show CDR1 as LGHDT and CDR2 as YNNKEL (reference sequence). The CDR3 has 14 amino acids. V was shortened by 6 bases and J by 1 base, with 10 bases between the two germline ends. This CDR3 is CASSLKGSGNTIYF. The CDR3 DNA sequence: TGTGCCAGCAGTCTGAAAGGTTCTGGAAACACCATATATTTT.

This clonotype was picked up a small number of times. V and J are TRBV7-2 and TRBJ2-1; 12 bases align to TRBD2. In germline, CDR1 is SGHTA, CDR2 FQGNSA. CDR3 length: 17 residues. With V trimmed by 0 bases and J by 6 bases, 6 bases remained unmatched. The CDR3 DNA reads as TGTGCCAGCAGCTTAGCACTAGCGGGAGGTCTCATCAATGAGCAGTTCTTC. This translates into CASSLALAGGLINEQFF.

The chain combines TRBV7-2 with TRBJ2-1; TRBD2 matches at 16 bases. J lost 10 bases, V lost 6 bases, and 6 bases had no gene match. This CDR3 region has 15 residues. Germline V lookup: CDR1 SGHTA, CDR2 FQGNSA. CDR3 nucleotide sequence: TGTGCCAGCAGGCCCGGGACTAGCGGGAGGGCAGAGCAGTTCTTC. Its translation is CASRPGTSGRAEQFF.

The V gene is TRBV18, the J gene TRBJ2-5; D is ambiguous. CDR1 KGHSH and CDR2 LQKENI come from the germline V gene. The CDR3 extends over 13 amino acids. Trimming took 0 bases from V and 5 from J, leaving 7 bases between them. Here the CDR3 DNA reads TGTGCCAGCTCACCACCTCATGTGGAGACCCAGTACTTC. Protein sequence: CASSPPHVETQYF.

This clonotype turned up a few times. The rearrangement joins TRBV7-6 to TRBJ1-1; 7 positions match TRBD1. The CDR3 loop spans 14 amino acids. Per the germline V gene, CDR1 is SGHVS and CDR2 is FNYEAQ. Germline trimming cut 6 bases from V and 6 bases from J; bases unmatched to any gene: 10. The CDR3 region has the DNA TGTGCCAGCAGGAGGGACAGTTTGTCCTCTGAAGCTTTCTTT. Translated: CASRRDSLSSEAFF.

In its sample, this clonotype was seen many times. The gene calls are TRBV25-1 and TRBJ2-2, with D possibly matching TRBD1 (6 bases). V was clipped by 7 bases and J by 4 bases, with 16 bases between them. The CDR3 covers 15 residues. Germline V CDR1 and CDR2: MGHDK, SYGVNS. This chain's CDR3 is CASIGQEGGTGELFF. The CDR3 nucleotides read TGTGCCAGCATAGGGCAGGAAGGGGGCACCGGGGAGCTGTTTTTT.

This clonotype was found many times. Germline is not matched at one junction end, which may reflect a read error. This chain links TRBV5-1 with TRBJ2-7, with 7 nucleotides matching TRBD2. This CDR3 is 14 amino acids long. The V gene's germline CDR1 is SGHRS and CDR2 YFSETQ. Here the CDR3 reads CASSLAGVSYEQYF. CDR3 DNA: TGTGCCAGCAGCTTAGCGGGCGTTTCCTACGAGCAGTACTTC.

This clonotype showed up just a few times. The rearrangement uses TRBV7-2 and TRBJ2-1; D not resolved. CDR3 length equals 12 residues. Trimming stripped 6 bases from V and 9 bases from J, with 12 bases between. The V gene's germline CDR1 is SGHTA and CDR2 FQGNSA. The CDR3 region is CASRKTAGEQFF. As DNA, the CDR3 is TGTGCCAGCAGAAAAACCGCAGGTGAGCAGTTCTTC. The variable domain in full, with the rest retrieved from reference TRBV7-2 and TRBJ2-1, is GAGVSQSPSNKVTEKGKDVELRCDPISGHTALYWYRQSLGQGLEFLIYFQGNSAPDKSGLPSDRFSAERTGGSVSTLTIQRTQQEDSAVYLCASRKTAGEQFFGPGTRLTVL.

This clonotype was seen a handful of times. This chain joins TRBV10-3 and TRBJ2-2, with 12 positions matching TRBD2. V was clipped by 4 bases and J by 5 bases; unmatched bases: 2. Germline V lookup: CDR1 ENHRY, CDR2 SYGVKD. The CDR3 has 15 residues. The CDR3 nucleotides are TGTGCCATCAGTGGGACTAGCGGGATAACCGGGGAGCTGTTTTTT. Translated, it gives CAISGTSGITGELFF.

This clonotype was counted between two and nine times. The chain is built from TRBV11-2 and TRBJ2-3; 10 positions match TRBD2. V dropped 5 bases and J dropped 6; count of bases not matched to a gene: 8. Germline CDR1 reads SGHAT; CDR2 reads FQNNGV. There are 15 residues in the CDR3. The CDR3, as DNA: TGTGCCAGCAGCCCGGGACTAGCGAATTGGGATACGCAGTATTTT. As protein: CASSPGLANWDTQYF. Filled out from reference TRBV11-2 and TRBJ2-3, the complete variable domain reads EAGVAQSPRYKIIEKRQSVAFWCNPISGHATLYWYQQILGQGPKLLIQFQNNGVVDDSQLPKDRFSAERLKGVDSTLKIQPAKLEDSAVYLCASSPGLANWDTQYFGPGTRLTVL.

This clonotype was observed a handful of times. The rearrangement links TRBV29-1 to TRBJ2-6; D perhaps matches TRBD1 (6 bases). V was clipped by 2 bases and J by 2 bases, with 22 bases between them. Germline V gene lookup returns CDR1 SQVTM and CDR2 ANQGSEA. The CDR3 covers 19 residues. The CDR3 sequence is CSVESLAWHGQTGANVLTF. DNA for the CDR3: TGCAGCGTTGAATCGCTGGCGTGGCATGGACAGACTGGGGCCAACGTCCTGACTTTC.

CDR3 in DNA: TGTGCCAGCAGTTCTGGCCCGGGTGGGAGCTCCTACAATGAGCAGTTCTTC. Protein sequence: CASSSGPGGSSYNEQFF. The V call is TRBV28, the J call TRBJ2-1, with D possibly TRBD2 on 5 matching bases. The CDR3 sequence is 17 residues long. The germline V gene encodes CDR1 MDHEN and CDR2 SYDVKM. Trimming stripped 4 bases from V and 0 bases from J, with 16 bases between.

V is TRBV7-9 and J is TRBJ2-5; 7 positions agree with TRBD2. V shed 7 bases, J shed 5 bases, and the junction held 13 bases outside the gene matches. The CDR3 has 15 residues. The germline CDR1 and CDR2 sequences are SEHNR and FQNEAQ (reference sequence). Here the CDR3 reads CASTEIGGSGETQYF. The CDR3 DNA reads as TGTGCCAGCACCGAGATTGGCGGGAGTGGTGAGACCCAGTACTTC.

The J gene is TRBJ2-5, the V gene TRBV18, with unresolved D. Trimming took 3 bases from V and 7 from J, leaving 9 bases between them. CDR1 and CDR2 (germline): KGHSH, LQKENI. This CDR3 contains 12 residues. CDR3 protein: CASSPGPGTQYF. The CDR3 DNA is TGTGCCAGCTCACCTGGTCCGGGGACCCAGTACTTC.

The table lists this clonotype with many counts. The gene calls are TRBV10-3 and TRBJ2-3, with a weak D call TRBD1 (5 bases). Trimming left V 2 bases short and J 3 bases short, with 12 bases between. This CDR3 region has 15 residues. The germline V gene encodes CDR1 ENHRY and CDR2 SYGVKD. The CDR3 region is CAISEGQGTTDTQYF. DNA of the CDR3: TGTGCCATCAGTGAGGGGCAGGGCACGACAGATACGCAGTATTTT.

This clonotype turned up a few times. The chain is built from TRBV5-1 and TRBJ1-1; a weak D match, TRBD1 (5 bases). This CDR3 has 15 residues. Germline V gene sequence: CDR1 SGHRS, CDR2 YFSETQ. V gave up 4 bases and J gave up 3 bases, with 16 bases separating them. The CDR3 loop reads CASSHGGTGDTEAFF. CDR3 nucleotide sequence: TGCGCCAGCAGCCATGGGGGGACGGGGGACACTGAAGCTTTCTTT.

The J gene is TRBJ2-5, the V gene TRBV5-1; the match to TRBD2 covers 9 bases. The CDR3 sequence is 15 residues long. The V segment lost 5 bases and the J segment 1 base; nucleotides outside the gene matches: 6. Germline loops: CDR1 SGHRS, CDR2 YFSETQ. The CDR3 here is CASRLAGPIQETQYF. The CDR3 coding sequence is TGCGCCAGCAGACTAGCGGGCCCGATCCAAGAGACCCAGTACTTC.

This clonotype was observed a few times. The chain combines TRBV12-3 or TRBV12-4 with TRBJ2-1, with D perhaps matching TRBD2 (6 bases). The CDR3 totals 14 residues. V was cut by 10 bases and J by 6 bases, with 19 bases left in between. CDR3 region: CATIGFSGINEQFF. In DNA, the CDR3 is TGTGCCACCATCGGGTTTAGCGGAATCAATGAGCAGTTCTTC.

This clonotype was observed at least ten times. The V call is TRBV7-6, the J call TRBJ2-3, with a possible D match to TRBD1 (6 bases). The V end was cut by 2 bases, the J end by 4 bases, with 16 bases between. Looked up from germline, CDR1 is SGHVS and CDR2 is FNYEAQ. This CDR3 is 16 amino acids long. The CDR3 DNA sequence: TGTGCCAGCAGCTTATCAATTGGGGGCCGCTCAGATACGCAGTATTTT. Its translation is CASSLSIGGRSDTQYF.

This clonotype was counted between two and nine times. The chain links TRBV18 to TRBJ2-3, with D possibly being TRBD1 (5 bases). There are 16 residues in the CDR3. Trimming cost V 3 bases and J 3 bases, with 16 bases left between them. Germline V lookup: CDR1 KGHSH, CDR2 LQKENI. Here the CDR3 DNA reads TGTGCCAGCTCACCTGAGGCAGGGCGGTTGACAGATACGCAGTATTTT. Protein: CASSPEAGRLTDTQYF.

Ten or more counts support this clonotype. The chain couples TRBV11-2 to TRBJ2-1; unclear D gene. Trimming took 1 base from V and 2 from J, leaving 6 bases between them. Germline V gives CDR1 SGHAT, CDR2 FQNNGV. The CDR3 is made up of 14 amino acids. The CDR3 nucleotides read TGTGCCAGCAGCTTAGGGGTCCCCTACAATGAGCAGTTCTTC. This translates into CASSLGVPYNEQFF.